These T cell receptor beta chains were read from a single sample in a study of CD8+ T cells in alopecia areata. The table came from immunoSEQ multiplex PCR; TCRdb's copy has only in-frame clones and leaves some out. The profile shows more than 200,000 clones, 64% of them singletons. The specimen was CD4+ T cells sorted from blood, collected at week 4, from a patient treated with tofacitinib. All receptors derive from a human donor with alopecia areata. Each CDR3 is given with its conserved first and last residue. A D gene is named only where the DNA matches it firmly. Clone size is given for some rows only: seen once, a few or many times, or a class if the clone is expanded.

cdr3_nt: TGTGCCACCGCGACGGGGCTTTCACCCCTCCACTTT
cdr3_aa: CATATGLSPLHF
j_call: TRBJ1-6
d_call: .
v_call: TRBV27
clone_size: once

cdr3_nt: TGCGCCAGCAGCCCACAAGCGATGAGGACAGATACGCAGTATTTT
cdr3_aa: CASSPQAMRTDTQYF
j_call: TRBJ2-3
d_call: .
v_call: TRBV5-1
clone_size: .

cdr3_nt: TGTGCCTGGAAGGAAAAGGGAGCCTATGAAAAACTGTTTTTT
cdr3_aa: CAWKEKGAYEKLFF
j_call: TRBJ1-4
d_call: .
v_call: TRBV30
clone_size: .

cdr3_nt: TGTGCCTGGACCTCGACAGGGATGCTTTCTAGGGAAAAACTGTTTTTT
cdr3_aa: CAWTSTGMLSREKLFF
j_call: TRBJ1-4
d_call: TRBD1
v_call: TRBV30
clone_size: .

cdr3_nt: TGTGCCAGTAGTATAGGTGGATGGGATCAGCCCCAGCATTTT
cdr3_aa: CASSIGGWDQPQHF
j_call: TRBJ1-5
d_call: .
v_call: TRBV19
clone_size: .

cdr3_nt: TGTGCCAGCAGCCGGACGTCTGGCAATCAGCCCCAGCATTTT
cdr3_aa: CASSRTSGNQPQHF
j_call: TRBJ1-5
d_call: .
v_call: TRBV7-2
clone_size: few

cdr3_nt: TGCAGCGTTCTTCTTACAGGGAGAAACACTGAAGCTTTCTTT
cdr3_aa: CSVLLTGRNTEAFF
j_call: TRBJ1-1
d_call: .
v_call: TRBV29-1
clone_size: .

cdr3_nt: TGCGCCAGCAGGCGCTCCGGGGCCGATTACGAGCAGTACTTC
cdr3_aa: CASRRSGADYEQYF
j_call: TRBJ2-7
d_call: .
v_call: TRBV4-1
clone_size: few

cdr3_nt: TGTGCCAGCACACCACCTTCTTCTGGGGCCAACGTCCTGACTTTC
cdr3_aa: CASTPPSSGANVLTF
j_call: TRBJ2-6
d_call: .
v_call: TRBV6-6
clone_size: .

cdr3_nt: TGTGCCAGCAGTCAGGGCACCGGGGAGCTGTTTTTT
cdr3_aa: CASSQGTGELFF
j_call: TRBJ2-2
d_call: .
v_call: TRBV6-6
clone_size: .

cdr3_nt: TGTGCCACCAGCAGGACGACAGGGGGTGGATACTATGGCTACACCTTC
cdr3_aa: CATSRTTGGGYYGYTF
j_call: TRBJ1-2
d_call: TRBD1
v_call: TRBV15
clone_size: .

cdr3_nt: TGTGCCAGCAGTCCCCCCGGGGGAGTTCCCTATGGCTACACCTTC
cdr3_aa: CASSPPGGVPYGYTF
j_call: TRBJ1-2
d_call: .
v_call: TRBV27
clone_size: .

cdr3_nt: TGTGCCAGCTCACCACCGGGGTCGGCTCGCCAAGAGACCCAGTACTTC
cdr3_aa: CASSPPGSARQETQYF
j_call: TRBJ2-5
d_call: .
v_call: TRBV18
clone_size: .

cdr3_nt: TGTGCCACCAGCAGAGATTTGACTAGCGGGGGGGAAGAGACCCAGTACTTC
cdr3_aa: CATSRDLTSGGEETQYF
j_call: TRBJ2-5
d_call: TRBD2
v_call: TRBV15
clone_size: .

cdr3_nt: TGTGCCAGCAGCCAAGTAGGCTTAACGGCGCAGTACTTC
cdr3_aa: CASSQVGLTAQYF
j_call: TRBJ2-7
d_call: .
v_call: TRBV14
clone_size: .

cdr3_nt: TGTGCCAGCAGCCCGCAGACAGGGCCTAATTCACCCCTCCACTTT
cdr3_aa: CASSPQTGPNSPLHF
j_call: TRBJ1-6
d_call: TRBD1
v_call: TRBV7-2
clone_size: .

cdr3_nt: TGCAGCGTTAGCGGGATGAACACTGAAGCTTTCTTT
cdr3_aa: CSVSGMNTEAFF
j_call: TRBJ1-1
d_call: .
v_call: TRBV29-1
clone_size: .

cdr3_nt: TGTGCCAGCAGCCCCCGATTTTGGGGGGCTGACGGGGAGCTGTTTTTT
cdr3_aa: CASSPRFWGADGELFF
j_call: TRBJ2-2
d_call: .
v_call: TRBV7-2
clone_size: few

cdr3_nt: TGCGCCAGCAGCTTGGCCGAGCCCGGGACCGGGGAGCTGTTTTTT
cdr3_aa: CASSLAEPGTGELFF
j_call: TRBJ2-2
d_call: .
v_call: TRBV5-1
clone_size: .

cdr3_nt: TGCGCCAGCAGCCAAGGAACAGCTTCACCCCTCCACTTT
cdr3_aa: CASSQGTASPLHF
j_call: TRBJ1-6
d_call: .
v_call: TRBV4-1
clone_size: few

cdr3_nt: TGTGCCAGCAGCGCCAGAGGAACTCCCTTACAAGAGACCCAGTACTTC
cdr3_aa: CASSARGTPLQETQYF
j_call: TRBJ2-5
d_call: .
v_call: TRBV11-2
clone_size: .

cdr3_nt: TGCGCCAGCAGCTTCCGGGGCACCGGGGAGCTGTTTTTT
cdr3_aa: CASSFRGTGELFF
j_call: TRBJ2-2
d_call: .
v_call: TRBV5-1
clone_size: .

cdr3_nt: TGTGCCAGCAGCCTACAGATGAACACTGAAGCTTTCTTT
cdr3_aa: CASSLQMNTEAFF
j_call: TRBJ1-1
d_call: .
v_call: TRBV7-3
clone_size: .

cdr3_nt: TGCGCCAGCAGCTTCGGACAGGAGGCCGATACGCAGTATTTT
cdr3_aa: CASSFGQEADTQYF
j_call: TRBJ2-3
d_call: TRBD1
v_call: TRBV5-1
clone_size: .

cdr3_nt: TGTGCCACCAGCTCCCGGGGTGAAGGACTTACCTACGAGCAGTACTTC
cdr3_aa: CATSSRGEGLTYEQYF
j_call: TRBJ2-7
d_call: .
v_call: TRBV15
clone_size: .

cdr3_nt: TGTGCCAGCAGTGAAGTCACAGGGGGGAACTATGGCTACACCTTC
cdr3_aa: CASSEVTGGNYGYTF
j_call: TRBJ1-2
d_call: TRBD1
v_call: TRBV2
clone_size: .

cdr3_nt: TGTGCCAGCAGCTTAGATACGGGAGTGGGGACTGAAGCTTTCTTT
cdr3_aa: CASSLDTGVGTEAFF
j_call: TRBJ1-1
d_call: .
v_call: TRBV7-2
clone_size: .

cdr3_nt: TGTGCCTGGGGGTCAGGTGTCACTGAAGCTTTCTTT
cdr3_aa: CAWGSGVTEAFF
j_call: TRBJ1-1
d_call: .
v_call: TRBV30
clone_size: .

cdr3_nt: TGTGCCAGCAGCCAACTAGCGGGGGGGTTGGATGAGCAGTTCTTC
cdr3_aa: CASSQLAGGLDEQFF
j_call: TRBJ2-1
d_call: TRBD2
v_call: TRBV9
clone_size: .

cdr3_nt: TGTGCCAGCAGTCCGCCAGGGAGATCGAACTATGGCTACACCTTC
cdr3_aa: CASSPPGRSNYGYTF
j_call: TRBJ1-2
d_call: .
v_call: TRBV7-2
clone_size: .

cdr3_nt: TGTGCCAGCAGCCAGCCGGCAGGGGAGAACACTGAAGCTTTCTTT
cdr3_aa: CASSQPAGENTEAFF
j_call: TRBJ1-1
d_call: .
v_call: TRBV7-2
clone_size: .

cdr3_nt: TGTGCCAGCAGCCAACAGGGGTATGGCTACACCTTC
cdr3_aa: CASSQQGYGYTF
j_call: TRBJ1-2
d_call: TRBD1
v_call: TRBV5-4
clone_size: .

cdr3_nt: TGCAGCGTTCTGGCTCCCCTGGTAGGGGAGCAGTACTTC
cdr3_aa: CSVLAPLVGEQYF
j_call: TRBJ2-7
d_call: .
v_call: TRBV29-1
clone_size: .

cdr3_nt: TGTGCTAGTGGTTTGGTAGAAGCTGGAAACACCATATATTTT
cdr3_aa: CASGLVEAGNTIYF
j_call: TRBJ1-3
d_call: .
v_call: TRBV12-5
clone_size: .

cdr3_nt: TGTGCCATCAGTGGACAGGAGGACACTGAAGCTTTCTTT
cdr3_aa: CAISGQEDTEAFF
j_call: TRBJ1-1
d_call: .
v_call: TRBV10-3
clone_size: .

cdr3_nt: TGTGCCAGCAGCTTAGAGGCGACCTACGAGCAGTACTTC
cdr3_aa: CASSLEATYEQYF
j_call: TRBJ2-7
d_call: .
v_call: TRBV7-3
clone_size: .

cdr3_nt: TGTGCCAGCAGTCCCGTCGTCTGGGGGACCTACGAGCAGTACTTC
cdr3_aa: CASSPVVWGTYEQYF
j_call: TRBJ2-7
d_call: .
v_call: TRBV6-5
clone_size: .

cdr3_nt: TGTGCCTGGAGCAAAACAGTAAACACTGAAGCTTTCTTT
cdr3_aa: CAWSKTVNTEAFF
j_call: TRBJ1-1
d_call: .
v_call: TRBV30
clone_size: few

cdr3_nt: TGTGCCTGGACGAACCTACAGGCCCTTGGGGAGCAGTTCTTC
cdr3_aa: CAWTNLQALGEQFF
j_call: TRBJ2-1
d_call: .
v_call: TRBV30
clone_size: .